Following are 8 T cell receptor beta chains from one sample sequenced in a study of T cells after yellow fever vaccination. TCRdb fed the 5' RACE reads into MiXCR, producing one record per CDR3 protein. This table has about 300,000 distinct CDR3 sequences, 6.8% appearing once. The source material was PBMCs, sampled more than 35 days after the first yellow fever vaccination. These receptors were taken from a man aged 18-30 years who received the YFV17D yellow fever vaccine.

The chain combines TRBV7-9 with TRBJ2-3, with D perhaps matching TRBD1 (6 bases). Germline-derived CDR1 and CDR2 are SEHNR and FQNEAQ (reference sequence). V gave up 4 bases and J gave up 1 base, with 6 bases separating them. The CDR3 contains 13 residues. DNA of the CDR3: TGTGCCAGCAGCTGGGGGCGCACAGATACGCAGTATTTT. It translates to CASSWGRTDTQYF.

This clonotype occurred a few times. This chain connects TRBV19 to TRBJ2-1; D is possibly TRBD1 or TRBD2 (6 bases each). Germline assignment: CDR1 LNHDA and CDR2 SQIVND (reference sequence). V lost 5 bases and J 8 bases, leaving 22 bases between the germline ends. The CDR3 runs to 16 residues. CDR3 in amino acids: CASSPYLRGATHEQFF. The CDR3, as DNA: TGTGCCAGTAGTCCCTACCTGAGGGGGGCCACCCATGAGCAGTTCTTC. Full variable domain (remainder filled in from reference TRBV19 and TRBJ2-1): DGGITQSPKYLFRKEGQNVTLSCEQNLNHDAMYWYRQDPGQGLRLIYYSQIVNDFQKGDIAEGYSVSREKKESFPLTVTSAQKNPTAFYLCASSPYLRGATHEQFFGPGTRLTVL.

This chain uses TRBV6-1 with TRBJ2-7; no clear D. V dropped 5 bases and J dropped 3 bases, with 11 bases sitting between them. The CDR3 covers 13 residues. Germline CDR1 MNHNS, CDR2 SASEGT. The CDR3 nucleotides are TGTGCCAGCAGTCAGCCGACGATCTACGAGCAGTACGTC. Its translation: CASSQPTIYEQYV.

This chain uses TRBV12-3 or TRBV12-4 with TRBJ1-3, with no clear D. This CDR3 comprises 15 residues. V lost 3 bases and J lost 0, with 9 bases in between. The CDR3 nucleotides are TGTGCCAGCAGTTTTTCTAGGGTCTCTGGAAACACCATATATTTT. Protein product: CASSFSRVSGNTIYF.

V gene TRBV24-1 combines with J gene TRBJ1-1; possibly TRBD1 for D (5 bases). The CDR3 covers 12 residues. Germline CDR1 reads KGHDR; CDR2 reads SFDVKD. Trimming pared 3 bases from V and 10 bases from J, leaving 11 bases between. The CDR3 DNA sequence: TGTGCCACCAGTGATAAATGGGGGTCAGCTTTCTTT. It encodes CATSDKWGSAFF.

This clonotype was found a few times. The chain joins TRBV6-5 to TRBJ2-5; 7 bases align to TRBD2. Germline V gene sequence: CDR1 MNHEY, CDR2 SVGAGI. The CDR3 totals 15 residues. V was pared by 6 bases and J by 5 bases, with 12 bases of the junction left unmatched. The CDR3 sequence: CASRAAFWGGETQYF. The CDR3, as DNA: TGTGCCAGCAGGGCTGCTTTCTGGGGGGGGGAGACCCAGTACTTC.

This clonotype has at least ten counts. The rearrangement joins TRBV18 to TRBJ2-7, with D possibly matching TRBD2 (7 bases). This CDR3 region has 16 residues. Trimming shortened V by 3 bases and J by 4 bases, and 19 bases separated the two germline ends. Germline loops: CDR1 KGHSH, CDR2 LQKENI. CDR3 bases: TGTGCCAGCTCACCTCCCCCATGGGGGGGCCGGTACGAGCAGTACGTC. This translates into CASSPPPWGGRYEQYV.

The sample holds a few counts of this clonotype. J is TRBJ2-1 and V is TRBV29-1, with 11 bases matching TRBD1. Germline trimming cut 1 base from V and 4 bases from J; bases unmatched to any gene: 6. Germline CDR1 and CDR2: SQVTM and ANQGSEA. The CDR3 covers 16 residues. Here the CDR3 reads CSVEGMGQGEYNEQFF. The CDR3 bases are TGCAGCGTTGAAGGGATGGGACAGGGGGAATACAATGAGCAGTTCTTC.